Listed below are T cell receptor beta chains from one sample, sequenced in a study of OX40 agonist ivuxolimab in advanced cancers. Using immunoSEQ multiplex PCR, the repertoire was profiled, and TCRdb retains in-frame clones only, with some absent. The sample includes tens of thousands of clones, 80% to 90% of them seen just once. Sequenced material: CD4+ or CD8+ T cells sorted from blood, taken in a trial of the OX40 agonist ivuxolimab. The receptors come from an adult with an advanced solid tumor such as melanoma, head and neck, liver or kidney cancer. The CDR3 runs from the conserved cysteine through the conserved F or W. Fields, in order: D gene, clone size, V gene, J gene, CDR3 protein, CDR3 DNA. The D gene is left open where the match is weak. Part of the rows lack a size; the others show once, few, many or a class for expanded clones.

TRBD1	.	TRBV6-5	TRBJ2-7	CASRQTGSSYEQYF	TGTGCCAGCAGACAGACAGGGAGCTCCTACGAGCAGTACTTC
.	.	TRBV7-9	TRBJ2-5	CASSQRGETQYF	TGTGCCAGCAGCCAGCGAGGAGAGACCCAGTACTTC
.	.	TRBV2	TRBJ2-6	CASSAGTKGSGANVLTF	TGTGCCAGCAGCGCCGGGACCAAGGGCTCTGGGGCCAACGTCCTGACTTTC
.	.	TRBV28	TRBJ1-5	CASSPSLGPQHF	TGTGCCAGCAGTCCGTCCCTGGGGCCCCAGCATTTT
.	.	TRBV28	TRBJ1-6	CASSQSGQSRSPLHF	TGTGCCAGCAGTCAAAGTGGACAGTCCCGTTCACCCCTCCACTTT
.	.	TRBV7-2	TRBJ1-4	CASSKSTNEKLFF	TGTGCCAGCAGCAAGAGTACAAATGAAAAACTGTTTTTT
TRBD2	.	TRBV11-2	TRBJ2-5	CASSLVGGGPEETQYF	TGTGCCAGCAGCTTAGTTGGCGGGGGGCCGGAAGAGACCCAGTACTTC
.	.	TRBV6-5	TRBJ1-1	CASSSDLDGTEAFF	TGTGCCAGCAGTTCCGACCTGGACGGCACTGAAGCTTTCTTT
.	.	TRBV18	TRBJ2-5	CASSPSLETQYF	TGTGCCAGCTCACCAAGTCTAGAGACCCAGTACTTC
.	.	TRBV28	TRBJ1-5	CASTLSGGDNQPQHF	TGTGCCAGCACCCTCTCGGGGGGGGACAATCAGCCCCAGCATTTT
.	.	TRBV19	TRBJ1-3	CASSITARSTIYF	TGTGCCAGTAGTATTACAGCCCGGTCCACCATATATTTT
TRBD1	.	TRBV18	TRBJ1-3	CASSDLRQGLAGNTIYF	TGTGCCAGCTCAGACCTCAGACAGGGGCTCGCTGGAAACACCATATATTTT
.	.	TRBV2	TRBJ1-2	CASTWETPGYTF	TGTGCCAGCACCTGGGAAACTCCGGGCTACACCTTC
.	.	TRBV5-6	TRBJ2-6	CASSPEGSGANVLTF	TGTGCCAGCAGCCCGGAGGGGTCCGGGGCCAACGTCCTGACTTTC
TRBD1	.	TRBV5-4	TRBJ2-3	CASSLRQGADTQYF	TGTGCCAGCAGCTTGAGACAGGGGGCAGATACGCAGTATTTT
.	.	TRBV7-3	TRBJ2-5	CASSLAPDQETQYF	TGTGCCAGCAGCTTAGCTCCCGACCAAGAGACCCAGTACTTC
.	.	TRBV6-5	TRBJ2-7	CASSGKFEQYF	TGTGCCAGCAGCGGGAAGTTCGAGCAGTACTTC
.	.	TRBV30	TRBJ1-1	CAWSTGAGETEAFF	TGTGCCTGGAGTACTGGTGCAGGGGAAACTGAAGCTTTCTTT
TRBD2	.	TRBV5-1	TRBJ2-4	CASSFTGTTAGNIQYF	TGCGCCAGCAGCTTTACCGGGACTACCGCCGGAAACATTCAGTACTTC
TRBD2	.	TRBV19	TRBJ2-2	CASSRRAGGPGGELFF	TGTGCCAGTAGTCGCCGAGCGGGAGGGCCCGGCGGGGAGCTGTTTTTT
.	.	TRBV14	TRBJ1-1	CASSPPGTFNTEAFF	TGTGCCAGCAGCCCACCCGGGACCTTTAACACTGAAGCTTTCTTT
.	.	TRBV5-5	TRBJ1-6	CASSVVTLYNSPLHF	TGTGCCAGCAGCGTAGTGACACTTTATAATTCACCCCTCCACTTT
.	.	TRBV6-5	TRBJ2-7	CASSSPGPSYEQYF	TGTGCCAGCAGTTCACCGGGACCCAGCTACGAGCAGTACTTC
.	.	TRBV6-1	TRBJ2-1	CASSVGAEQFF	TGTGCCAGCAGTGTGGGCGCGGAGCAGTTCTTC
.	.	TRBV28	TRBJ1-2	CASRRGGPYGYTF	TGTGCCAGCAGGAGGGGGGGGCCCTATGGCTACACCTTC
.	.	TRBV7-9	TRBJ2-7	CASSLGWKGSAHEQYF	TGTGCCAGCAGCTTAGGGTGGAAGGGGAGCGCGCACGAGCAGTACTTC
.	.	TRBV6-4	TRBJ2-5	CASSDYHPQFVSRETQYF	TGTGCCAGCAGTGACTATCATCCGCAATTCGTTAGTAGAGAGACCCAGTACTTC
.	.	TRBV7-2	TRBJ1-4	CASSSWGGRAANEKLFF	TGTGCCAGCAGCTCCTGGGGCGGGAGGGCGGCTAATGAAAAACTGTTTTTT
TRBD2	.	TRBV28	TRBJ2-1	CASSTPGTSGRYEQFF	TGTGCCAGCAGTACACCCGGGACTAGCGGGCGCTATGAGCAGTTCTTC
.	.	TRBV18	TRBJ1-5	CASSPAGTLWEPQHF	TGTGCCAGCTCACCGGCCGGGACCTTATGGGAGCCCCAGCATTTT
TRBD1	.	TRBV15	TRBJ2-7	CATSRDLGTAYEQYF	TGTGCCACCAGCAGAGACCTCGGGACAGCCTACGAGCAGTACTTC
.	once	TRBV28	TRBJ2-7	CASSSPGSRSYEQYF	TGTGCCAGCAGTTCGCCCGGGAGCCGGTCCTACGAGCAGTACTTC
TRBD2	.	TRBV11-3	TRBJ2-7	CASSPSGAYEQYF	TGTGCCAGCAGCCCGAGCGGGGCCTACGAGCAGTACTTC
.	.	TRBV7-9	TRBJ2-5	CASSTTWSGSGETQYF	TGTGCCAGCAGCACCACGTGGTCCGGGAGTGGTGAGACCCAGTACTTC
TRBD1	once	TRBV28	TRBJ2-5	CASSPTTGPVQYF	TGTGCCAGCAGTCCCACGACAGGGCCCGTGCAGTACTTC
.	.	TRBV27	TRBJ1-2	CASSTSGHYGYTF	TGTGCCAGCAGCACGTCGGGACACTATGGCTACACCTTC